The 14 T cell receptor beta chains below come from one sample, sequenced in a study of blood T cell repertoires in COVID-19. The repertoire was sequenced with immunoSEQ multiplex PCR; TCRdb's copy has only in-frame clones and lacks some. The profile shows roughly 71,000 clones, approximately 88% of them singletons. The sample taken for sequencing was peripheral blood. The receptors were sampled from a man aged 50-60 years with acute or convalescent COVID-19.

The rearrangement uses TRBV9 and TRBJ2-7; 7 positions match TRBD1. The CDR3 length is 13 residues. CDR1 SGDLS and CDR2 YYNGEE come from the germline V gene. Trimming at V came to 3 bases and at J to 2 bases, leaving 2 bases not matched to a gene. The chain's CDR3 is CASSDGQAYEQYF. CDR3 nucleotide sequence: TGTGCCAGCAGCGACGGACAGGCCTACGAGCAGTACTTC.

This clone was recorded only once. The gene calls are TRBV7-3 and TRBJ2-1; 8 positions agree with TRBD2. Germline V gene data show CDR1 as SGHTA and CDR2 as FQGTGA. The CDR3 sequence is 15 residues long. The junction had 8 bases not matched to a gene; V was cut back by 5 bases and J by 5 bases. CDR3 DNA sequence: TGTGCCAGCAGCCCCCGGGGGCGGGGGGACAATGAGCAGTTCTTC. It specifies CASSPRGRGDNEQFF.

V is TRBV24-1 and J is TRBJ2-7; 11 nucleotides line up with TRBD1. CDR1 KGHDR and CDR2 SFDVKD come from the germline V gene. The CDR3 totals 16 residues. The V gene end was trimmed by 1 base and the J gene end by 2 bases; junction bases not matched to a gene: 3. CDR3 DNA: TGTGCCACCAGTGATTTAGGGACAGGGGGTACCTACGAGCAGTACTTC. It yields the protein CATSDLGTGGTYEQYF.

This clone has just one count. V and J are TRBV6-5 and TRBJ2-1; 9 bases agree with TRBD1. Germline trimming cut 1 base from V and 8 bases from J; bases unmatched to any gene: 3. The CDR3 spans 14 residues. Germline V lookup: CDR1 MNHEY, CDR2 SVGAGI. The DNA for the CDR3 is TGTGCCAGCAGTTACTGGGACAGGGCCCATGAGCAGTTCTTC. This encodes CASSYWDRAHEQFF.

The chain uses TRBV5-4 and TRBJ2-5; 9 nucleotides match TRBD1. V lost 1 base, J lost 4 bases, and 5 bases stayed unmatched. The CDR3 is 15 amino acids. Germline CDR1 SGHNT, CDR2 YYREEE (reference sequence). The chain's CDR3 is CASSLPGTGRETQYF. The CDR3 DNA follows: TGTGCCAGCAGCTTGCCCGGGACAGGGAGAGAGACCCAGTACTTC.

The chain combines TRBV11-2 with TRBJ1-4, with D unresolved. Trimming took 0 bases from V and 4 from J, leaving 9 bases between them. This CDR3 comprises 15 residues. Germline assignment: CDR1 SGHAT and CDR2 FQNNGV. The DNA of the CDR3 is TGTGCCAGCAGCTTAGATCTGCGGGGTAATGAAAAACTGTTTTTT. Its translation is CASSLDLRGNEKLFF.

The rearrangement joins TRBV11-2 to TRBJ1-1, with D perhaps matching TRBD1 (5 bases). CDR1 is SGHAT, CDR2 FQNNGV, per germline. The CDR3 is 15 amino acids. V dropped 6 bases and J dropped 0 bases, with 14 bases sitting between them. The CDR3 spells CASRLPGNLNTEAFF. The CDR3 DNA sequence: TGTGCCAGCAGACTCCCAGGGAATCTGAACACTGAAGCTTTCTTT.

The gene calls are TRBV11-2 and TRBJ2-5, with 9 nucleotides matching TRBD2. Unmatched junction bases numbered 5, after V lost 1 base and J lost 2 bases. This CDR3 has 16 amino acids. CDR1 SGHAT and CDR2 FQNNGV come from the germline V gene. DNA for the CDR3: TGTGCCAGCAGCTTAGTAGCGCGGGGGGGTCAAGAGACCCAGTACTTC. As protein: CASSLVARGGQETQYF.

This rearrangement joins TRBV19 to TRBJ1-5; a weak D match, TRBD1 (6 bases). Germline V gene sequence: CDR1 LNHDA, CDR2 SQIVND (reference sequence). There are 16 residues in the CDR3. V lost 6 bases and J lost 0, with 15 bases in between. The CDR3 region has the DNA TGTGCCAGTAGGAATCGTGGGGGCTATAGCAATCAGCCCCAGCATTTT. Amino acid sequence: CASRNRGGYSNQPQHF.

The rearrangement joins TRBV28 to TRBJ1-6; the D gene is possibly TRBD1 (5 bases). Trimming pared 3 bases from V and 6 bases from J, leaving 12 bases between. The CDR3 runs to 15 residues. CDR1 and CDR2 (germline): MDHEN, SYDVKM. CDR3 DNA sequence: TGTGCCAGCAGTTTGGGGGGGTTACTTAATTCACCCCTCCACTTT. This sequence encodes CASSLGGLLNSPLHF. The whole variable domain, filled in from reference TRBV28 and TRBJ1-6, reads DVKVTQSSRYLVKRTGEKVFLECVQDMDHENMFWYRQDPGLGLRLIYFSYDVKMKEKGDIPEGYSVSREKKERFSLILESASTNQTSMYLCASSLGGLLNSPLHFGNGTRLTVT.

J is TRBJ2-1 and V is TRBV11-2; 14 bases align to TRBD2. This CDR3 contains 16 residues. The germline CDR1 and CDR2 sequences are SGHAT and FQNNGV. Trimming removed 5 bases from V and 9 bases from J; junction bases left unmatched: 9. CDR3 amino acids: CASSKTTSGGAFEQFF. Here the CDR3 DNA reads TGTGCCAGCAGCAAGACGACTAGCGGGGGGGCCTTTGAGCAGTTCTTC.

The gene calls are TRBV7-9 and TRBJ2-3, with D possibly TRBD2 on 6 matching bases. CDR3 length equals 14 residues. The V and J ends lost 5 bases and 3 bases respectively, with 12 bases between them. Germline CDR1 SEHNR, CDR2 FQNEAQ (reference sequence). The CDR3 reads CASSLARGTDTQYF. As DNA, the CDR3 is TGTGCCAGCAGCCTCGCCCGGGGGACAGATACGCAGTATTTT.

The chain has TRBV18 and TRBJ2-7; unclear D gene. CDR1 is KGHSH and CDR2 is LQKENI in the germline V gene. The CDR3 is 13 amino acids. The germline V and J ends were trimmed by 2 bases and 0 bases, with 5 bases remaining between them. CDR3: CASSPTSSYEQYF. In nucleotides, the CDR3 is TGTGCCAGCTCACCAACAAGCTCCTACGAGCAGTACTTC.

This clone was counted a single time. This sequence joins TRBV6-6 and TRBJ2-5; D is undetermined. CDR3 length: 13 amino acids. CDR1 is MNHNY and CDR2 is SVGAGI in the germline V gene (reference sequence). Trimming took off 8 bases at V and 4 bases at J, with 14 bases between the two ends. The CDR3 spells CASSPRLGETQYF. The CDR3 nucleotides are TGTGCCAGCTCCCCGCGCCTTGGAGAGACCCAGTACTTC.